Listed below are T cell receptor beta chains from one sample, sequenced in a study of blood T cell repertoires in COVID-19. TCRdb's copy holds only in-frame clones and misses some; the assay was immunoSEQ multiplex PCR. The sample includes 23,000 or so clones, 75% to 90% of them seen just once. Sequencing was performed on peripheral blood. These receptors were taken from a woman older than 75 with acute or convalescent COVID-19. Both conserved end residues are part of each CDR3. D genes are given only for firm matches. Some rows mark clone size as missing; the rest say once, few, many or name a class of expanded clone.

-	TRBJ1-1	14	TRBV19	-	TGTGCCAGTAAGGGAGGGGTCCAGGGGACTGAAGCTTTCTTT	CASKGGVQGTEAFF
-	TRBJ1-5	15	TRBV18	-	TGTGCCAGCTCACCACCGCCAGGCCGCAATCAGCCCCAGCATTTT	CASSPPPGRNQPQHF
-	TRBJ2-1	16	TRBV18	TRBD1	TGTGCCAGCTCACCGACAGGGTTGATGTCCTACAATAAGCAGTTCTTC	CASSPTGLMSYNKQFF
-	TRBJ1-2	12	TRBV29-1	-	TGCAGCGTTGGCCCCCGGGACTATGGCTACACCTTC	CSVGPRDYGYTF
-	TRBJ2-6	14	TRBV7-2	-	TGTGCCAGCAGCGGCCGAAGAGGGGCCAACGTCCTGACTTTC	CASSGRRGANVLTF
few	TRBJ2-3	17	TRBV18	TRBD2	TGTGCCAGCTCACCGTCGCCCGCGGGGGGGCTTAGAGATACGCAGTATTTT	CASSPSPAGGLRDTQYF
-	TRBJ2-6	17	TRBV11-2	TRBD1	TGTGCCAGCAGCCCTGGGACAGGGGGCTCTGGGGCCAACGTCCTGACTTTC	CASSPGTGGSGANVLTF
-	TRBJ1-2	13	TRBV5-6	-	TGTGCCAGCAGCTTAGGGAGGGAACGCGGCTACACCTTC	CASSLGRERGYTF
-	TRBJ1-1	13	TRBV7-9	-	TGTGCCAGCAGCTTAGGACCGCGGACTGAAGCTTTCTTT	CASSLGPRTEAFF
-	TRBJ2-5	15	TRBV19	-	TGTGCCAGTAGTATACTTGGGGGCCTTCAAGAGACCCAGTACTTC	CASSILGGLQETQYF
few	TRBJ1-4	16	TRBV6-5	TRBD1	TGTGCCAGCAGTTACGCAAAGGGACAGACAAATGAAAAACTGTTTTTT	CASSYAKGQTNEKLFF
-	TRBJ2-1	16	TRBV5-4	TRBD2	TGTGCCAGCAGCCTAACTAGCGGGGGAGCTTGGAATGAGCAGTTCTTC	CASSLTSGGAWNEQFF
few	TRBJ1-1	13	TRBV29-1	-	TGCAGCGCCCTATATGGAGGTCGCACTGAAGCTTTCTTT	CSALYGGRTEAFF
-	TRBJ1-5	15	TRBV5-5	-	TGTGCCAGCAGCTTGGTGGGGCAGAGCAATCAGCCCCAGCATTTT	CASSLVGQSNQPQHF
-	TRBJ1-5	14	TRBV7-8	-	TGTGCCAGCAGCCTACTTCAGGACAATCAGCCCCAGCATTTT	CASSLLQDNQPQHF
-	TRBJ2-5	13	TRBV5-1	-	TGCGCCAGCAGCTTTGGGAGGCAAGAGACCCAGTACTTC	CASSFGRQETQYF
-	TRBJ1-2	14	TRBV20-1	-	TGCAGTGCTAGTCCGACGGGCAGGGTGGATGGCTACACCTTC	CSASPTGRVDGYTF
-	TRBJ2-5	16	TRBV5-4	TRBD2	TGTGCCAGCAGCTTGTCAAGCGGGGGGATCAGAGAGACCCAGTACTTC	CASSLSSGGIRETQYF
-	TRBJ2-2	14	TRBV30	-	TGTGCCTGGAGTGTCCGGGGTGGAACCGGGGAGCTGTTTTTT	CAWSVRGGTGELFF
-	TRBJ1-3	16	TRBV27	-	TGTGCCAGCAGAGGACAGTCCCTGAGCTCTGGAAACACCATATATTTT	CASRGQSLSSGNTIYF
-	TRBJ2-7	14	TRBV5-6	TRBD1	TGTGCCAGCAGCACTGGACAGGGGATCTACGAGCAGTACTTC	CASSTGQGIYEQYF
-	TRBJ2-1	14	TRBV3-1/TRBV3-2	-	TGTGCCAGCAGCCACGGGGGTGCAGGGCCGGAGCAGTTCTTC	CASSHGGAGPEQFF
-	TRBJ1-1	13	TRBV12-3/TRBV12-4	TRBD1	TGTGCCAGCAGTTTGACCAGGGGGACTGAAGCTTTCTTT	CASSLTRGTEAFF
-	TRBJ2-1	20	TRBV9	TRBD2	TGTGCCAGCAGCGTAGAAGAGGGGAGGGGATTTGGCCCCAAATACAATGAGCAGTTCTTC	CASSVEEGRGFGPKYNEQFF